This T cell receptor (beta chain) was sequenced for a study of T cell repertoires in aging, cancer and after chemotherapy. This clonotype was picked up a small number of times. Antigen unknown. TRB rearrangements spanning V, D and J were amplified using mixed TRB-A/B primers. Each CDR3 protein gets one entry after TCRdb re-called the multiplex PCR reads with MiXCR. This table holds over 3,500 distinct CDR3 sequences, roughly 23% found once. Germline V gene sequence: CDR1 SGHAT, CDR2 FQNNGV. CDR3 length equals 16 residues. Losses at the gene ends were 4 bases for V and 7 bases for J; bases not matched to a gene: 5. The template was genomic DNA from peripheral blood, not RNA. Study conclusions and caveats: Median generation probability rose over the chemotherapy interval in each cancer cohort, suggesting rebound thymic output.

The receptor comes from a human donor with a solid tumor. The chain has TRBV11-2 and TRBJ2-2; 14 bases agree with TRBD2. Specimen: blood. The CDR3 DNA sequence: TGTGCCAGCAGCTGGGGACTAGCGGGAGCCATCGGGGAGCTGTTTTTT. As protein: CASSWGLAGAIGELFF. Full variable domain (remainder filled in from reference TRBV11-2 and TRBJ2-2): EAGVAQSPRYKIIEKRQSVAFWCNPISGHATLYWYQQILGQGPKLLIQFQNNGVVDDSQLPKDRFSAERLKGVDSTLKIQPAKLEDSAVYLCASSWGLAGAIGELFFGEGSRLTVL.